This entry lists 10 T cell receptor beta chains sequenced from one sample in a study of blood T cell repertoires in COVID-19. Generated by immunoSEQ multiplex PCR, the TCRdb table keeps only in-frame clones and is missing some. The profile shows about 140,000 clones, around four fifths of them singletons. Specimen: peripheral blood. These TCRs come from a human donor in a cohort sampled during active COVID-19.

This clone came up a few times. The chain recombines TRBV19 with TRBJ1-1, with 7 bases that match TRBD1. Germline V lookup: CDR1 LNHDA, CDR2 SQIVND (reference sequence). V lost 4 bases and J lost 3; bases outside the gene matches: 2. This CDR3 region has 13 residues. The CDR3 region is CASSTGTDTEAFF. The CDR3 region has the DNA TGTGCCAGTAGTACCGGGACAGACACTGAAGCTTTCTTT.

This chain uses TRBV30 with TRBJ1-6; D not certain. From germline, CDR1 is GTSNPN and CDR2 SVGIG (reference sequence). CDR3 length: 13 residues. Trimming removed 8 bases at V and 0 bases at J, with 8 bases between. The CDR3 loop is CAGTSSYNSPLHF. CDR3 nucleotides: TGTGCCGGTACTAGCTCCTATAATTCACCCCTCCACTTT.

V usage is TRBV7-2 and J usage is TRBJ2-7; the D is unclear. The germline V and J ends were trimmed by 9 bases and 5 bases, with 17 bases remaining between them. The CDR3 runs 13 residues. Germline assignment: CDR1 SGHTA and CDR2 FQGNSA. The CDR3 reads CASTPPREDEQYF. CDR3 coding DNA: TGTGCCAGTACGCCCCCAAGAGAGGACGAGCAGTACTTC.

J is TRBJ1-6 and V is TRBV9; D might be TRBD1 (5 bases). CDR1 and CDR2 from the germline V gene are SGDLS and YYNGEE. V was clipped by 4 bases and J by 7 bases, with 12 bases between them. The CDR3 runs 14 residues. The CDR3 nucleotides are TGTGCCAGCAGCCCGGACACGTCGAATTCACCCCTCCACTTT. It yields the protein CASSPDTSNSPLHF.

This chain uses TRBV19 with TRBJ2-3; 11 bases agree with TRBD2. V lost 5 bases to trimming and J lost 7 bases; unmatched junction nucleotides: 8. Per the germline V gene, CDR1 is LNHDA and CDR2 is SQIVND (reference sequence). CDR3 size: 15 residues. CDR3 protein: CASSLSGTSGNTQYF. DNA of the CDR3: TGTGCCAGTAGTCTGTCCGGGACTAGCGGAAATACGCAGTATTTT.

The rearrangement links TRBV19 to TRBJ1-2; the match to TRBD1 covers 8 bases. V lost 7 bases to trimming and J lost 4 bases; unmatched junction nucleotides: 5. CDR3 length equals 13 residues. Germline CDR1 and CDR2: LNHDA and SQIVND (reference sequence). The CDR3 DNA sequence: TGTGCCAGTATGGGACAGGCGGGCTATGGCTACACCTTC. It specifies CASMGQAGYGYTF.

V gene TRBV5-1 combines with J gene TRBJ1-2, with unresolved D. This CDR3 comprises 14 residues. The V end lost 4 bases, the J end lost 4 bases, and 14 bases lay between the germline ends. Germline CDR1 and CDR2: SGHRS and YFSETQ. The CDR3 bases are TGCGCCAGCAGCCCGGCGGCAGACGTCTATGGCTACACCTTC. This sequence encodes CASSPAADVYGYTF. Full variable domain (missing parts from reference TRBV5-1 and TRBJ1-2): KAGVTQTPRYLIKTRGQQVTLSCSPISGHRSVSWYQQTPGQGLQFLFEYFSETQRNKGNFPGRFSGRQFSNSRSEMNVSTLELGDSALYLCASSPAADVYGYTFGSGTRLTVV.

This chain uses TRBV28 with TRBJ2-7, with 8 nucleotides matching TRBD1. V gave up 6 bases and J gave up 6 bases; unmatched junction bases: 10. In germline, CDR1 is MDHEN, CDR2 SYDVKM. The CDR3 contains 14 residues. This CDR3 is CASSPGQGRSEQYF. CDR3 bases: TGTGCCAGCAGCCCCGGACAGGGCAGGAGCGAGCAGTACTTC.

V gene TRBV5-1 combines with J gene TRBJ2-1; TRBD2 is a possible D gene (5 bases). Trimming took off 6 bases at V and 6 bases at J, with 22 bases between the two ends. The CDR3 loop spans 16 amino acids. The germline V gene encodes CDR1 SGHRS and CDR2 YFSETQ. CDR3 amino acids: CASTLRPGLGGNEQFF. In nucleotides, the CDR3 is TGCGCCAGCACCCTCCGACCGGGATTGGGCGGCAATGAGCAGTTCTTC.

The chain joins TRBV5-1 to TRBJ2-5, with TRBD2 identical over 11 bases. The CDR3 runs 17 residues. CDR1 and CDR2 from the germline V gene are SGHRS and YFSETQ. Trimming took 0 bases from V and 5 from J; bases not matched to a gene: 9. CDR3: CASSLEGLAGGIETQYF. The CDR3 nucleotides read TGCGCCAGCAGCTTGGAGGGCCTAGCGGGAGGTATCGAGACCCAGTACTTC.